The clone carrying this T cell receptor (beta chain) was seen a single time. These data originate in a study of control samples from healthy donors and cancer patients. The length of the CDR3 is 13 residues. Trimming took 6 bases from V and 1 from J, leaving 6 bases between them. The germline gives CDR1 SGHTA, CDR2 FQGNSA. The data were produced by immunoSEQ multiplex PCR, yet TCRdb's version contains in-frame clones alone and is incomplete. Of 110,000 or so clones listed, 89% were seen once; the top ten hold 40%. The source of this sequence is a man aged 45-60 years in good health. Sequenced material: blood. The chain links TRBV7-2 to TRBJ2-2, with a possible D match to TRBD1 (5 bases). CDR3 bases: TGTGCCAGCAGACAGGAGAACACCGGGGAGCTGTTTTTT. It codes for CASRQENTGELFF.